This TCR beta chain was sequenced during a study of cytomegalovirus exposure and HLA in healthy donors. Regarding the study as a whole: A link between a missense DCLRE1C variant and TCR beta V- and J-gene trimming emerged from a later analysis. Later examination showed HLA-associated TCR beta chains had greater clonal expansion than equally common others. Earlier analysis looked at TCR beta V segments, and most were productive about 90% or about 30% of the time. Researchers counted roughly 150 TCR beta chains as cytomegalovirus-associated.

Regarding this clone: What it binds is unknown. The junction differs from germline at one of its ends, possibly a read error.

The length of the CDR3 is 16 residues. CDR1 and CDR2 from the germline V gene are MNHEY and SMNVEV (reference sequence). PCR used 60 Vbeta primers and 13 Jbeta primers. Clones were sequenced by immunoSEQ multiplex PCR, and TCRdb holds only the in-frame ones, with some missing. This table holds around 150,000 clones, around 78% found once. The receptor comes from a male donor in good health and CMV-seronegative. The sequenced sample consisted of PBMCs. This sequence joins TRBV27 and TRBJ2-2; 9 bases agree with TRBD2. Here the CDR3 reads CARSWPSGMNTGELFF. CDR3 in DNA: TGTGCCCGCAGTTGGCCTAGCGGGATGAACACCGGGGAGCTGTTTTTT.